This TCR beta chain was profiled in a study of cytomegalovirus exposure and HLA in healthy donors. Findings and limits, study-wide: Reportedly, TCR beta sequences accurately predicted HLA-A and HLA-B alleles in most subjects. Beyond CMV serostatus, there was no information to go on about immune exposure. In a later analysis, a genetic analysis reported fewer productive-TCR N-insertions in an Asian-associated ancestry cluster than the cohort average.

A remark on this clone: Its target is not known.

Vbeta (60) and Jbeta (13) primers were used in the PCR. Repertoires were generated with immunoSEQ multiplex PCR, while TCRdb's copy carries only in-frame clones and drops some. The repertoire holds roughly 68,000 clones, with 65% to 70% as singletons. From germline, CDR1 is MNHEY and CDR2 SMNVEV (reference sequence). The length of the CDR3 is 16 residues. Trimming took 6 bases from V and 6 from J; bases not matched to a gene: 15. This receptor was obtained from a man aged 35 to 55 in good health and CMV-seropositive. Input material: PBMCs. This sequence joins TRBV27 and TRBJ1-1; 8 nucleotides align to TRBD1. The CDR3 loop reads CASRRRTGSGSAEAFF. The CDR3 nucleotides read TGTGCCAGCAGGCGAAGGACAGGGTCAGGGTCGGCTGAAGCTTTCTTT.